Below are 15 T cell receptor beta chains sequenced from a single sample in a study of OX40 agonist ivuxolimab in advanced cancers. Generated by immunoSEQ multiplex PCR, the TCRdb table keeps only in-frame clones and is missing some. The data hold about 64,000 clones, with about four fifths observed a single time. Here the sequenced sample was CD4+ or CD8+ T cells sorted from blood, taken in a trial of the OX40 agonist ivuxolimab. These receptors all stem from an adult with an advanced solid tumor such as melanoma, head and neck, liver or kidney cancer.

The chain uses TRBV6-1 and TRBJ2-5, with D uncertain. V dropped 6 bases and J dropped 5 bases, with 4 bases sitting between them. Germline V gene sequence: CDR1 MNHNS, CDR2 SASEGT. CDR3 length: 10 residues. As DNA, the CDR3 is TGTGCCAGCAGACGGGAGACCCAGTACTTC. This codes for CASRRETQYF.

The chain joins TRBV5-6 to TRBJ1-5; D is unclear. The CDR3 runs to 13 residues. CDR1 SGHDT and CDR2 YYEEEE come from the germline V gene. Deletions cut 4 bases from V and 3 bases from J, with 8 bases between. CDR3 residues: CASSIGPNQPQHF. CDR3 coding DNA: TGTGCCAGCAGCATCGGACCCAATCAGCCCCAGCATTTT.

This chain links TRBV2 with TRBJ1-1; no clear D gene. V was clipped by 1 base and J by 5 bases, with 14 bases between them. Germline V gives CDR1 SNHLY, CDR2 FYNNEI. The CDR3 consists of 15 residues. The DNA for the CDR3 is TGTGCCAGCAGTGAAGTGAAAGGGATGGGAACTGAAGCTTTCTTT. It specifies CASSEVKGMGTEAFF.

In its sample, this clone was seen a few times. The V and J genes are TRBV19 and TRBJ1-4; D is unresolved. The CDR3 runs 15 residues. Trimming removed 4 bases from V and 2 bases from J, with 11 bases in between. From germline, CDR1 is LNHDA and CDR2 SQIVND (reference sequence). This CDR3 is CASSTVSVTNEKLFF. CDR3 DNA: TGTGCCAGTAGTACGGTGTCAGTTACTAATGAAAAACTGTTTTTT.

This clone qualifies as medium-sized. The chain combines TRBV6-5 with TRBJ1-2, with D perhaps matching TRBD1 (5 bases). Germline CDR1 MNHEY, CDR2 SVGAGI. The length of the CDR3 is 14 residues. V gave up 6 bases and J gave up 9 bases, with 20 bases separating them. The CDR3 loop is CASREGTGRGRYTF. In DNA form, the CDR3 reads TGTGCCAGCAGGGAAGGGACTGGCCGCGGACGCTACACCTTC.

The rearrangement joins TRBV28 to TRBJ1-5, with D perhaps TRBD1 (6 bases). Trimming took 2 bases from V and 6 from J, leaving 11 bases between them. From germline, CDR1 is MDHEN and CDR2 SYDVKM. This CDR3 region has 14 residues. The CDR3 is CASSLGGAGQPQHF. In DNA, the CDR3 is TGTGCCAGCAGTTTAGGGGGGGCAGGTCAGCCCCAGCATTTT.

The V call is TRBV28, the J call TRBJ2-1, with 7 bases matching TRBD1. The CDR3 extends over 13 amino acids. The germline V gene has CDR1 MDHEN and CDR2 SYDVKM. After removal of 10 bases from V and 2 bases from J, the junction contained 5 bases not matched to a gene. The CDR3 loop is CATGTVAYNEQFF. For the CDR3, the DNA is TGTGCCACCGGGACAGTAGCCTACAATGAGCAGTTCTTC.

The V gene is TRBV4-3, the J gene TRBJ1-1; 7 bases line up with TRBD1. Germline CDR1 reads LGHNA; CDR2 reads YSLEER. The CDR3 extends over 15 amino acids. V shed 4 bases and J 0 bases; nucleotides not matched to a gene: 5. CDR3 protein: CASSRGGQLNTEAFF. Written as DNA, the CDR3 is TGCGCCAGCAGCCGCGGGGGACAGTTGAACACTGAAGCTTTCTTT.

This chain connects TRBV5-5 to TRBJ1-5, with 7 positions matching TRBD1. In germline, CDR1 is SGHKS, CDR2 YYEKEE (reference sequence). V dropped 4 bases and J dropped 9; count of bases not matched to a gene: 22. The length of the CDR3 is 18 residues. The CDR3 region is CASSRTQGRGTHQWPQHF. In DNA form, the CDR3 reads TGTGCCAGCAGCAGGACACAGGGGAGAGGGACCCATCAGTGGCCCCAGCATTTT. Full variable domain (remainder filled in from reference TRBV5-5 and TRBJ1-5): DAGVTQSPTHLIKTRGQQVTLRCSPISGHKSVSWYQQVLGQGPQFIFQYYEKEERGRGNFPDRFSARQFPNYSSELNVNALLLGDSALYLCASSRTQGRGTHQWPQHFGDGTRLSIL.

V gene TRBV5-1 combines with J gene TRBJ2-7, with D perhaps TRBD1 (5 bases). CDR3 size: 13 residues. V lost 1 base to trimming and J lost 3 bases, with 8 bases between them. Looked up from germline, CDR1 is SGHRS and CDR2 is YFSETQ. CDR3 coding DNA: TGCGCCAGCAGCTTGCCTCAGGGCTACGAGCAGTACTTC. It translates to CASSLPQGYEQYF.

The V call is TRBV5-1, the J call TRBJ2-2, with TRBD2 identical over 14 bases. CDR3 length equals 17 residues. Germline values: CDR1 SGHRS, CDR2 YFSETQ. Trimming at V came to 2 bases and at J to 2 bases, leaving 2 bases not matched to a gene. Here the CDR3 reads CASSLGTSGRNTGELFF. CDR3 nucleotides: TGCGCCAGCAGCTTAGGGACTAGCGGGAGAAACACCGGGGAGCTGTTTTTT. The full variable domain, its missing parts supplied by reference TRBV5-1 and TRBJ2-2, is KAGVTQTPRYLIKTRGQQVTLSCSPISGHRSVSWYQQTPGQGLQFLFEYFSETQRNKGNFPGRFSGRQFSNSRSEMNVSTLELGDSALYLCASSLGTSGRNTGELFFGEGSRLTVL.

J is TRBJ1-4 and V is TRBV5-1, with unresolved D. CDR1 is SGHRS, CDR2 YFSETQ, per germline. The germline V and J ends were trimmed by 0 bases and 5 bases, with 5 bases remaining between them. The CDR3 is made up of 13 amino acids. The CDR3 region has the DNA TGCGCCAGCAGCTTGGGACTGAATGAAAAACTGTTTTTT. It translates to CASSLGLNEKLFF. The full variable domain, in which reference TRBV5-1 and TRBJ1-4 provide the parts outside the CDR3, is KAGVTQTPRYLIKTRGQQVTLSCSPISGHRSVSWYQQTPGQGLQFLFEYFSETQRNKGNFPGRFSGRQFSNSRSEMNVSTLELGDSALYLCASSLGLNEKLFFGSGTQLSVL.

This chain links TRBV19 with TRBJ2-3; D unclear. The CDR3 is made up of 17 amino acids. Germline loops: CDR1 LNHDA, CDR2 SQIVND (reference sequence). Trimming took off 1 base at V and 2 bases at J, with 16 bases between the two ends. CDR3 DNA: TGTGCCAGTAGTATAGGTGGCTCCGAGCCTCTCACAGATACGCAGTATTTT. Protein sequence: CASSIGGSEPLTDTQYF.

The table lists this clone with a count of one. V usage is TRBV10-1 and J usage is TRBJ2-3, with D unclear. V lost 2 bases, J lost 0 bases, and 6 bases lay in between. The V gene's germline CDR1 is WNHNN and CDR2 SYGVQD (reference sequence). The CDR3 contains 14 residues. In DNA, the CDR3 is TGCGCCAGCAGTGAGGCTATGAGCACAGATACGCAGTATTTT. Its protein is CASSEAMSTDTQYF.

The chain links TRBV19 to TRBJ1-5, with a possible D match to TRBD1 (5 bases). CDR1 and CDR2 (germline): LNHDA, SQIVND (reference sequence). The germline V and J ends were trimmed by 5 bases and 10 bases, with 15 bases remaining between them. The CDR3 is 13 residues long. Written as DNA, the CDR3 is TGTGCCAGTAGTCGGGACCGGAACCAACCCCAGCATTTT. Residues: CASSRDRNQPQHF.